The 13 T cell receptor beta chains given below trace back to one sample, sequenced in a study of cytomegalovirus exposure and HLA in healthy donors. PCR employed 60 Vbeta and 13 Jbeta primers. Profiling relied on immunoSEQ multiplex PCR, and the TCRdb table lists in-frame clones only, not all of them. The sample lists roughly 99,000 clones; about 84% were seen once. Sequenced input: PBMCs. Receptor source: a young man in good health and CMV-seronegative.

V gene TRBV4-1 combines with J gene TRBJ2-1; 8 bases align to TRBD2. This CDR3 is built from 17 residues. V was clipped by 4 bases and J by 4 bases; unmatched bases: 12. Germline values: CDR1 MGHRA, CDR2 YSYEKL. CDR3 sequence: CASSPFAAGEAYNEQFF. In nucleotides, the CDR3 is TGCGCCAGCAGCCCGTTTGCAGCGGGAGAGGCATACAATGAGCAGTTCTTC.

This chain joins TRBV9 and TRBJ2-5, with 7 bases matching TRBD2. The CDR3 loop spans 14 amino acids. Looked up from germline, CDR1 is SGDLS and CDR2 is YYNGEE. The V and J ends lost 4 bases and 0 bases, in that order; junction bases with no gene match: 3. CDR3 nucleotide sequence: TGTGCCAGCAGCCCTGGGACTAACCAAGAGACCCAGTACTTC. This codes for CASSPGTNQETQYF.

The genes are TRBV29-1 and TRBJ2-1; D uncertain. Trimming cost V 3 bases and J 4 bases, with 10 bases left between them. Germline CDR1 SQVTM, CDR2 ANQGSEA. CDR3 length equals 13 residues. The CDR3, as DNA: TGCAGCGTTGAGATAGATCCTTACAATGAGCAGTTCTTC. It yields the protein CSVEIDPYNEQFF.

In this sample, this clone turned up once. V and J are TRBV28 and TRBJ1-2; no firm D call. The ends were cut back, 5 bases at V and 1 base at J, with 11 bases in the middle. The CDR3 is made up of 14 amino acids. CDR1 and CDR2 (germline): MDHEN, SYDVKM. CDR3 in amino acids: CASSPLGNNYGYTF. The DNA for the CDR3 is TGTGCCAGCAGTCCCCTCGGGAATAACTATGGCTACACCTTC.

The chain has TRBV2 and TRBJ1-1, with D unclear. Trimming stripped 9 bases from V and 4 bases from J, with 18 bases between. Germline CDR1 SNHLY, CDR2 FYNNEI. There are 14 residues in the CDR3. CDR3 loop: CASLLEQFATEAFF. CDR3 nucleotide sequence: TGTGCCAGTCTACTGGAGCAGTTTGCCACTGAAGCTTTCTTT.

The genes are TRBV4-1 and TRBJ1-5; maybe TRBD1 (5 bases). Between the trimmed V and J ends, which lost 1 base and 4 bases, there was a span of 20 bases. The length of the CDR3 is 18 residues. Germline assignment: CDR1 MGHRA and CDR2 YSYEKL. The CDR3 sequence is CASSQGARGQRLNQPQHF. CDR3 coding DNA: TGCGCCAGCAGCCAAGGGGCGCGGGGCCAGAGACTAAATCAGCCCCAGCATTTT.

V is TRBV7-3 and J is TRBJ1-1; 7 bases are shared with TRBD1. The germline CDR1 and CDR2 sequences are SGHTA and FQGTGA. CDR3 length: 13 amino acids. After removal of 5 bases from V and 4 bases from J, the junction contained 4 bases not matched to a gene. This CDR3 reads CASSLDRATEAFF. CDR3 sequence (DNA): TGTGCCAGCAGCCTAGACAGGGCCACTGAAGCTTTCTTT.

The V call is TRBV5-1, the J call TRBJ2-7; the match to TRBD2 covers 11 bases. V dropped 7 bases and J dropped 3; count of bases not matched to a gene: 6. The CDR3 is made up of 14 amino acids. CDR1 and CDR2 (germline): SGHRS, YFSETQ. CDR3 DNA sequence: TGCGCCAGCCGAAAAGGGACTAGCGGCTACGAGCAGTACTTC. Protein sequence: CASRKGTSGYEQYF.

This clone was counted once. The chain is built from TRBV10-3 and TRBJ2-7, with TRBD1 as a possible D gene (5 bases). The V gene's germline CDR1 is ENHRY and CDR2 SYGVKD. The CDR3 is 15 amino acids. V shed 0 bases and J shed 3 bases, with 12 bases lying between them. CDR3: CAISESTRANYEQYF. DNA for the CDR3: TGTGCCATCAGTGAGTCAACCAGGGCTAACTACGAGCAGTACTTC.

The rearrangement joins TRBV6-5 to TRBJ1-1; D unclear. Deletions cut 4 bases from V and 5 bases from J, with 14 bases between. CDR1 MNHEY and CDR2 SVGAGI come from the germline V gene. This CDR3 spans 14 amino acids. As DNA, the CDR3 is TGTGCCAGCAGTTCCCCCCCGGGGAGGACTGAAGCTTTCTTT. Its protein is CASSSPPGRTEAFF.

This clone was seen more than once but under ten times. This chain joins TRBV7-3 and TRBJ2-1, with 9 bases identical to TRBD2. The germline gives CDR1 SGHTA, CDR2 FQGTGA. V shed 3 bases and J 10 bases; nucleotides not matched to a gene: 7. This CDR3 comprises 14 residues. In DNA form, the CDR3 reads TGTGCCAGCAGCTTCGGCGGGAGGGCAAGGGAGCAGTTCTTC. It translates to CASSFGGRAREQFF.

Concerning this clone itself: Germline is not matched at one junction end, which may reflect a read error. The chain links TRBV7-7 to TRBJ2-1; TRBD2 aligns across 11 bases. The CDR3 covers 19 residues. Looked up from germline, CDR1 is SSHAT and CDR2 is FNYEAQ (reference sequence). CDR3 protein: CASSLRGFSGRADYNEQFF. Written as DNA, the CDR3 is TGTGCTAGCAGCTTACGCGGGTTTAGCGGGAGGGCCGACTACAATGAGCAGTTCTTC.

The chain couples TRBV6-1 to TRBJ1-1, with D tentatively TRBD1 (5 bases). The CDR3 consists of 14 residues. Germline CDR1 MNHNS, CDR2 SASEGT. V was clipped by 3 bases and J by 5 bases, with 13 bases between them. The CDR3 DNA reads TGTGCCAGCAGTGATGGGGGAGGAGGAACTGAAGCTTTCTTT. Protein: CASSDGGGGTEAFF.